Below are 13 T cell receptor beta chains sequenced from a single sample in a study of T cell clonality in common variable immunodeficiency. Produced via immunoSEQ multiplex PCR; TCRdb's table is partial and in-frame only. This sample carries around 52,000 clones, none of them present only once. The sample was peripheral blood mononuclear cells. The source is a person aged 18 to 75 in good health.

This clone was seen repeatedly, ten times or more. From the germline J gene comes the end of the CDR3, since the read stops 3 residues before it. This chain uses TRBV5-1 with TRBJ2-3; D gene uncertain. The CDR3 is 15 residues long. Trimming took 1 base from V and 0 from J, leaving 9 bases between them. CDR1 and CDR2 (germline): SGHRS, YFSETQ. The sequenced part of the CDR3 DNA is TGCGCCAGCAGCTTGTCTCTTGGCAGCACAGATACG. Its protein product is CASSLSLGSTDT. The entire CDR3 is CASSLSLGSTDTQYF. The variable domain in full, with the rest retrieved from reference TRBV5-1 and TRBJ2-3, is KAGVTQTPRYLIKTRGQQVTLSCSPISGHRSVSWYQQTPGQGLQFLFEYFSETQRNKGNFPGRFSGRQFSNSRSEMNVSTLELGDSALYLCASSLSLGSTDTQYFGPGTRLTVL.

This clone has a count of ten or more. The DNA ends 3 residues before the CDR3 does, and the rest of the CDR3 is filled in from the germline J gene. The chain carries TRBV19 and TRBJ2-1, with 8 bases that match TRBD2. The CDR3 has 15 residues. V lost 4 bases and J lost 3; bases outside the gene matches: 5. CDR1 and CDR2 from the germline V gene are LNHDA and SQIVND (reference sequence). Here the CDR3 reads CASSSSGLDYNEQFF. The CDR3 bases that were read are TGTGCCAGTAGTAGTTCGGGACTAGACTACAATGAG.

The sample holds many counts of this clone. The read finishes 3 residues shy of the CDR3 end, and the germline J gene is used to complete it. The chain uses TRBV5-6 and TRBJ1-5; D is ambiguous. CDR1 is SGHDT and CDR2 is YYEEEE in the germline V gene. The CDR3 runs 15 residues. Trimming removed 2 bases at V and 0 bases at J, with 9 bases between. The CDR3 bases that were read are TGTGCCAGCAGCTTCGGTAGCGATAGCAATCAGCCC. Amino acids: CASSFGSDSNQP. The complete CDR3 protein is CASSFGSDSNQPQHF.

Many counts were recorded for this clone. The CDR3 extends 3 residues past the end of the read, so its final part is completed from the germline J gene. The V and J genes are TRBV7-2 and TRBJ2-1; 8 nucleotides line up with TRBD2. V dropped 4 bases and J dropped 8; count of bases not matched to a gene: 7. CDR3 size: 14 residues. Germline CDR1 is SGHTA and CDR2 is FQGNSA. Incomplete CDR3 DNA: TGTGCCAGCAGCTCTTATGGGACTAGTTATGAG. Encoded protein: CASSSYGTSYE. The whole CDR3 protein is CASSSYGTSYEQFF.

This clone was seen many times. With the read ending 3 residues before the CDR3 end, the germline J gene is used to fill in that end. The chain has TRBV5-1 and TRBJ1-5; possibly TRBD1 for D (5 bases). Trimming removed 8 bases from V and 0 bases from J, with 18 bases in between. There are 16 residues in the CDR3. The germline gives CDR1 SGHRS, CDR2 YFSETQ. This CDR3 reads CASDRSKPYSNQPQHF. The CDR3 DNA, read in part, is TGCGCCAGTGACAGATCGAAACCTTATAGCAATCAGCCC.

This clone came up many times. This CDR3 reads CASSTLLAGGPPDTQYF. The sequenced CDR3 bases are TGCGCCAGCAGCACCTTACTAGCGGGAGGGCCCCCAGATACG. V usage is TRBV5-1 and J usage is TRBJ2-3; TRBD2 aligns across 13 bases. The read finishes 3 residues shy of the CDR3 end, and the germline J gene is used to complete it. CDR1 SGHRS and CDR2 YFSETQ come from the germline V gene. After removal of 4 bases from V and 4 bases from J, the junction contained 9 bases not matched to a gene. The CDR3 extends over 17 amino acids.

This clone was detected ten times or more. The read halts 3 residues ahead of the CDR3 end, with the missing end drawn from the germline J gene. The chain couples TRBV20-1 to TRBJ2-2; no clear D. The length of the CDR3 is 13 residues. Trimming took 0 bases from V and 8 from J, leaving 10 bases between them. The germline V gene encodes CDR1 DFQATT and CDR2 SNEGSKA (reference sequence). This chain's CDR3 is CSARDRRLGELFF. Incomplete CDR3 DNA: TGCAGTGCTAGAGATCGGCGGCTAGGGGAG.

This clone came up many times. The sequenced fragment ends 3 residues before the CDR3 boundary, so the rest is inferred from the germline J gene. The chain has TRBV18 and TRBJ2-7; maybe TRBD2 (6 bases). The germline gives CDR1 KGHSH, CDR2 LQKENI. This CDR3 region has 14 residues. V dropped 2 bases and J dropped 3 bases, with 11 bases sitting between them. The CDR3: CASSPGLAIYEQYF. The covered CDR3 bases are TGTGCCAGCTCACCAGGCCTAGCGATCTACGAG.

The table lists this clone with many counts. The sequence runs out 3 residues before the end of the CDR3; the remainder is reconstructed from the germline J gene. The V and J genes are TRBV29-1 and TRBJ1-1; D not resolved. The CDR3 sequence is 13 residues long. The V end was cut by 0 bases, the J end by 1 base, with 6 bases between. The germline V gene has CDR1 SQVTM and CDR2 ANQGSEA. The CDR3 loop reads CSVEDGRNTEAFF. CDR3 bases read: TGCAGCGTTGAAGATGGCAGGAACACTGAA.

This clone has at least ten counts. The read halts 3 residues ahead of the CDR3 end, with the missing end drawn from the germline J gene. The chain combines TRBV5-5 with TRBJ2-7; D ambiguous. Per germline, CDR1 SGHKS and CDR2 YYEKEE (reference sequence). The CDR3 runs 14 residues. V lost 2 bases, J lost 6 bases, and 15 bases lay in between. The CDR3 loop is CASSLSIRASEQYF. Incomplete CDR3 DNA: TGTGCCAGCAGCTTAAGCATAAGGGCTTCCGAG.

Notes on this clone: The read is 3 residues too short to cover the CDR3 end, so that end is filled in from the germline J gene. The chain has TRBV6-2 or TRBV6-3 and TRBJ1-1; weak D call: TRBD1 (6 bases). The V gene's germline CDR1 is MNHEY and CDR2 SVGEGT. This CDR3 is 13 amino acids long. The CDR3 loop reads CASSYGGHQEAFF. The DNA read from the CDR3 is TGTGCCAGCAGTTACGGGGGCCACCAAGAA.

There are many counts of this clone. The read ends 3 residues before the CDR3 terminus; that terminus is restored from the germline J gene. This chain joins TRBV7-2 and TRBJ2-1; 9 bases map to TRBD2. The CDR3 extends over 15 amino acids. V lost 3 bases, J lost 2 bases, and 2 bases stayed unmatched. Germline-derived CDR1 and CDR2 are SGHTA and FQGNSA. Partial CDR3 DNA: TGTGCCAGCAGCTTCGCGGGAGGGACCTACAATGAG. Translated: CASSFAGGTYNE. The CDR3 as a whole reads CASSFAGGTYNEQFF.

This clone was counted many times. Read data end 3 residues before the CDR3 end; the end is taken from the germline J gene. J is TRBJ2-3 and V is TRBV19; 10 positions match TRBD2. V gave up 3 bases and J gave up 6 bases; unmatched junction bases: 9. There are 16 residues in the CDR3. Germline CDR1 LNHDA, CDR2 SQIVND (reference sequence). Partial CDR3 DNA: TGTGCCAGTAGTATTTCGTCTAGCGGGAGTCATGATACG. Translation gives CASSISSSGSHDT. The whole CDR3 is CASSISSSGSHDTQYF.